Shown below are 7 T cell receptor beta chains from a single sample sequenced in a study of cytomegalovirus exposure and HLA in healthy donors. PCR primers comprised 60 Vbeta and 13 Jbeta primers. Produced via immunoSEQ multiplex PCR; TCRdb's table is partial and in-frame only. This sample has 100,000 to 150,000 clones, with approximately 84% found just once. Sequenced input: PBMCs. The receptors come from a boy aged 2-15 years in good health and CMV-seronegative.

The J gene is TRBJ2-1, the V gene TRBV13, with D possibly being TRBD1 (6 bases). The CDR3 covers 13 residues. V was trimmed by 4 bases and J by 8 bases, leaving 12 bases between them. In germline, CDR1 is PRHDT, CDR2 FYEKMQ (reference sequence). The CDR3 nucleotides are TGTGCCAGCAGCTACACACAGGGACATGAGCAGTTCTTC. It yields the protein CASSYTQGHEQFF.

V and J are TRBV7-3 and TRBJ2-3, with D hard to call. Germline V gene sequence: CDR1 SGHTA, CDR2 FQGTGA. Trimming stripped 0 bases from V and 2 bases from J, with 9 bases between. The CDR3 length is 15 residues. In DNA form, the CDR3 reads TGTGCCAGCAGCTTAACGACATATTACACAGATACGCAGTATTTT. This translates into CASSLTTYYTDTQYF.

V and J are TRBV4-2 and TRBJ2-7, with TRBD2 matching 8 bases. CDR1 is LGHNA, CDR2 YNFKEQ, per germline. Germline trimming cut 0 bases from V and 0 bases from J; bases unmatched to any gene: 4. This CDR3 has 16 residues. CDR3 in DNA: TGTGCCAGCAGCCAAGAAGGGAGCGGGAGCTCCTACGAGCAGTACTTC. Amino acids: CASSQEGSGSSYEQYF.

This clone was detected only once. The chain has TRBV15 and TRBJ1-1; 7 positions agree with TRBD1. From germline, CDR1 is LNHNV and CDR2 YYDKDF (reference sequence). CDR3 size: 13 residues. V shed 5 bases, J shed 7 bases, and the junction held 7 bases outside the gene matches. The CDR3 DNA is TGTGCCACCAGCGACAGGGATGACATTGAAGCTTTCTTT. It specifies CATSDRDDIEAFF. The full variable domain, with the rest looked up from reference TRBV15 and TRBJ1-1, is DAMVIQNPRYQVTQFGKPVTLSCSQTLNHNVMYWYQQKSSQAPKLLFHYYDKDFNNEADTPDNFQSRRPNTSFCFLDIRSPGLGDTAMYLCATSDRDDIEAFFGQGTRLTVV.

The CDR3 DNA sequence: TGTGCCAGCAGTGACAATTTCGCAGACTATGGCTACACCTTC. Residues: CASSDNFADYGYTF. The rearrangement links TRBV25-1 to TRBJ1-2, with D unresolved. CDR1 is MGHDK and CDR2 is SYGVNS in the germline V gene. The V end was cut by 3 bases, the J end by 3 bases, with 11 bases between. The CDR3 extends over 14 amino acids.

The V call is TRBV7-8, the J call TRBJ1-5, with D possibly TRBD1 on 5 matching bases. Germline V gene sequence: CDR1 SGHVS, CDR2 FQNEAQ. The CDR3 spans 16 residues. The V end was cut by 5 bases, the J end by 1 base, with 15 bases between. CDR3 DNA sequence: TGTGCCAGCAGCGCGGGACCGAGTGTAAGCAATCAGCCCCAGCATTTT. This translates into CASSAGPSVSNQPQHF.

This chain's CDR3 is CASSPGGLMNTEAFF. In DNA form, the CDR3 reads TGTGCCAGTAGTCCAGGGGGCCTAATGAACACTGAAGCTTTCTTT. The V and J genes are TRBV19 and TRBJ1-1, with TRBD1 matching 8 bases. V was clipped by 5 bases and J by 0 bases; unmatched bases: 5. The CDR3 runs to 15 residues. Per the germline V gene, CDR1 is LNHDA and CDR2 is SQIVND (reference sequence).